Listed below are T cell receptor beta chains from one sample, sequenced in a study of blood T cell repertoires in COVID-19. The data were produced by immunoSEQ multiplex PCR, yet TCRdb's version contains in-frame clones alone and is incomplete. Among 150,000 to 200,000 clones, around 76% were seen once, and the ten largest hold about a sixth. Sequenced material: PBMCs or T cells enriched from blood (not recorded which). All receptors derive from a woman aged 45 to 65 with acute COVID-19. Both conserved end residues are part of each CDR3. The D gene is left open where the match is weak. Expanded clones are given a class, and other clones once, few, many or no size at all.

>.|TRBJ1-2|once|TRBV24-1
CATSEGQGTGGYTF
TGTGCCACCAGTGAGGGGCAGGGAACAGGGGGCTACACCTTC
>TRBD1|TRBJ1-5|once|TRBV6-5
CASSWLGQVDQPQHF
TGTGCCAGCAGTTGGCTGGGACAGGTTGATCAGCCCCAGCATTTT
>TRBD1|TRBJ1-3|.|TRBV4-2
CASSPTGGVNTIYF
TGTGCCAGCAGCCCGACAGGGGGCGTAAACACCATATATTTT
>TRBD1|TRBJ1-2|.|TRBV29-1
CSVGGTGDFNYGYTF
TGCAGCGTCGGGGGGACAGGGGATTTCAACTATGGCTACACCTTC
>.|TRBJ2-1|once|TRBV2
CASAYNEQFF
TGTGCCAGCGCGTACAATGAGCAGTTCTTC
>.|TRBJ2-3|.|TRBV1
CTSSHKGGRLAGTDTQYF
TGCACCAGCAGCCATAAAGGGGGAAGACTAGCGGGCACAGATACGCAGTATTTT
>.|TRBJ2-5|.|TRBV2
CASSMTRPETQYF
TGTGCCAGCAGCATGACTAGACCAGAGACCCAGTACTTC
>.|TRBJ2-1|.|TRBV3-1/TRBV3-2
CASSHHEGTKAPLDEQFF
TGTGCCAGCAGCCATCACGAGGGGACAAAGGCTCCTTTGGATGAGCAGTTCTTC
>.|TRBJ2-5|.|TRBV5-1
CASSLGRQSYQETQYF
TGCGCCAGCAGCTTGGGGCGACAGTCGTACCAAGAGACCCAGTACTTC
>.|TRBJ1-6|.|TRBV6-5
CASYTGDPPLHF
TGTGCCAGCTATACGGGGGACCCTCCCCTCCACTTT
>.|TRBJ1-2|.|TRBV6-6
CASRMDSLDLYGYTF
TGTGCCAGCAGGATGGACAGTCTAGATCTCTATGGCTACACCTTC
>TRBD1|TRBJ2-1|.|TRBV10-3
CAISTGAYNEQFF
TGTGCCATCAGTACAGGGGCCTACAATGAGCAGTTCTTC
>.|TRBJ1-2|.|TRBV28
CASSLGGGRYGYTF
TGTGCCAGCAGCCTAGGCGGAGGGCGGTATGGCTACACCTTC
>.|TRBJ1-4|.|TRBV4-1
CASSAANRGEKLFF
TGCGCCAGCAGCGCGGCCAACCGCGGGGAAAAACTGTTTTTT
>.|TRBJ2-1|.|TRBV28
CASSFPVQGSSYNEQFF
TGTGCCAGCAGTTTCCCCGTACAGGGAAGCTCCTACAATGAGCAGTTCTTC
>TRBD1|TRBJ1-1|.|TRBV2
CASSDRTGAFF
TGTGCCAGCAGTGATAGGACAGGGGCTTTCTTT
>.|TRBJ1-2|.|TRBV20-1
CSARGDPGYTF
TGCAGTGCTCGGGGGGATCCTGGCTACACCTTC
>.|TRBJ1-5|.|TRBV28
CASSRQQNQPQHF
TGTGCCAGCAGCCGACAACAAAATCAGCCCCAGCATTTT
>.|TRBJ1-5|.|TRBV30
CAWSLGLGEAGNQPQHF
TGTGCCTGGAGTCTTGGGTTGGGAGAGGCTGGCAATCAGCCCCAGCATTTT
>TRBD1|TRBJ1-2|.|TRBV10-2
CAVTGGSDYGYTF
TGCGCCGTAACAGGGGGGTCGGACTATGGCTACACCTTC
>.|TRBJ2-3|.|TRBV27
CASSALQRQRYDTDTQYF
TGTGCCAGCAGTGCCCTACAGAGACAGCGATACGACACAGATACGCAGTATTTT
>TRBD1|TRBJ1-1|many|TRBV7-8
CASSPYRGLDTEAFF
TGTGCCAGCAGCCCTTACAGGGGGCTTGACACTGAAGCTTTCTTT
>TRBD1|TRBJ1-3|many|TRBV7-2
CASTPTGGRGTIYF
TGTGCCAGCACCCCAACAGGGGGCCGGGGCACCATATATTTT
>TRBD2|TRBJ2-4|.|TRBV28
CASFPGGGNIQYF
TGTGCCAGCTTCCCGGGGGGGGGAAACATTCAGTACTTC
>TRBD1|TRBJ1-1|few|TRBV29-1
CSGGQTTEAFF
TGCAGCGGGGGACAGACCACTGAAGCTTTCTTT
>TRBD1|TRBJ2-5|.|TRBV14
CASSPLGTGIETQYF
TGTGCCAGCAGCCCCCTAGGGACAGGGATCGAGACCCAGTACTTC
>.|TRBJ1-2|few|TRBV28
CASSFNSVNYGYTF
TGTGCCAGCAGTTTTAACTCCGTTAACTATGGCTACACCTTC
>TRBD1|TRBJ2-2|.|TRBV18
CASSLLTGTVEELFF
TGTGCCAGCTCACTCCTTACCGGGACAGTGGAGGAGCTGTTTTTT
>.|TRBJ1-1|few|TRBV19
CAIPGFFTEAFF
TGTGCCATTCCAGGTTTCTTCACTGAAGCTTTCTTT
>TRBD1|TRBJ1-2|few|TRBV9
CASNRGPNYGYTF
TGTGCCAGCAACAGGGGCCCCAACTATGGCTACACCTTC
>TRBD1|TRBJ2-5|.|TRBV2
CASSWTGGVETQYF
TGTGCCAGCAGCTGGACAGGGGGCGTGGAGACCCAGTACTTC
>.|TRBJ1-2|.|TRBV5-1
CASSLGQGSLLGYTF
TGCGCCAGCAGCTTGGGGCAGGGAAGCCTCCTAGGCTACACCTTC
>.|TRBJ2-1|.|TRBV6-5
CASSSRGRRYNEQFF
TGTGCCAGCAGTTCCAGGGGTCGTAGATACAATGAGCAGTTCTTC
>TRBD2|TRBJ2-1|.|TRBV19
CASGTRGPETSGVNEQFF
TGTGCCAGTGGAACCAGGGGCCCAGAGACTAGCGGGGTCAATGAGCAGTTCTTC
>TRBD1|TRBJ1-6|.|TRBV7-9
CASSWGDRVTSPLHF
TGTGCCAGCAGCTGGGGGGACAGGGTCACCTCACCCCTCCACTTT
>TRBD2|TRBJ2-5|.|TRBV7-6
CASSLGATSGGLSETQYF
TGTGCCAGCAGCTTAGGGGCCACTAGCGGGGGCCTGTCGGAGACCCAGTACTTC
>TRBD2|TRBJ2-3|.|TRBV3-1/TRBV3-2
CASSRTGTSNGGTDTQYF
TGTGCCAGCAGCCGAACAGGGACTAGTAATGGGGGGACAGATACGCAGTATTTT
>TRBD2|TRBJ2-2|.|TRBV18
CASSPIPPGGAGNTGELFF
TGTGCCAGCTCACCCATACCACCGGGGGGTGCCGGGAACACCGGGGAGCTGTTTTTT
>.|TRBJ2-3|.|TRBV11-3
CASSLAPGVTTDTQYF
TGTGCCAGCAGCTTAGCCCCGGGGGTTACCACAGATACGCAGTATTTT
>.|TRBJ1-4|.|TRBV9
CASSEGESLRGLFF
TGTGCCAGCAGCGAAGGGGAGTCTCTGCGGGGACTGTTTTTT
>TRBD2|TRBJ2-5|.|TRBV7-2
CASSLGRLAGGLQETQYF
TGTGCCAGCAGCTTAGGGAGGCTAGCGGGGGGCCTACAAGAGACCCAGTACTTC
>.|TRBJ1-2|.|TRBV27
CASRTLDYGYTF
TGTGCCAGCCGAACTCTAGACTATGGCTACACCTTC
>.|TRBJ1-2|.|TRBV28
CASNSPTGGGYGYTF
TGTGCCAGCAACTCCCCAACGGGGGGCGGCTATGGCTACACCTTC
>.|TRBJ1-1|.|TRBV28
CASRHSVFTGSGTEAFF
TGTGCCAGCAGGCATTCCGTCTTTACAGGGAGCGGCACTGAAGCTTTCTTT
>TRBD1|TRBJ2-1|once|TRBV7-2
CASSPWDRGSNEQFF
TGTGCCAGCAGCCCCTGGGACAGGGGATCGAATGAGCAGTTCTTC
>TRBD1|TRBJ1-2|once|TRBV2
CASGQGYGYTF
TGTGCCAGCGGACAGGGTTACGGCTACACCTTC
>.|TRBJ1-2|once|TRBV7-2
CASSPSNYGYTF
TGTGCCAGCAGCCCCTCTAACTATGGCTACACCTTC
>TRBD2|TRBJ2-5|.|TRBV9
CASSARLASETQYF
TGTGCCAGCAGCGCTCGACTAGCGTCTGAGACCCAGTACTTC
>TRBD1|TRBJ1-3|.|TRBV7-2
CASSWAGGSGNTIYF
TGTGCCAGCAGCTGGGCAGGGGGCTCTGGAAACACCATATATTTT
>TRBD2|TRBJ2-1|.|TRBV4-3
CASSPKLAGESSYNEQFF
TGCGCCAGCAGCCCAAAACTAGCGGGGGAGAGCTCCTACAATGAGCAGTTCTTC
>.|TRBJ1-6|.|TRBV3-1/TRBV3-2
CASSLRSSYNSPLHF
TGTGCCAGCAGCCTGAGGAGCTCCTATAATTCACCCCTCCACTTT
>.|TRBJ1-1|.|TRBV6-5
CASKGAMIDTEAFF
TGTGCCAGCAAAGGGGCGATGATCGACACTGAAGCTTTCTTT